These 9 T cell receptor beta chains share one sample of origin, sequenced in a study of OX40 agonist ivuxolimab in advanced cancers. Produced via immunoSEQ multiplex PCR; TCRdb's table is partial and in-frame only. The sample comprises about 90,000 clones, just over 90% of which are singletons, and approximately 0.3% rests with the top ten. The sample consisted of CD4+ or CD8+ T cells sorted from blood, taken in a trial of the OX40 agonist ivuxolimab. These receptors originate from an adult with an advanced solid tumor such as melanoma, head and neck, liver or kidney cancer.

The chain recombines TRBV28 with TRBJ2-7, with 9 bases aligning to TRBD1. J lost 2 bases, V lost 7 bases, and 6 bases had no gene match. Germline assignment: CDR1 MDHEN and CDR2 SYDVKM. CDR3 length: 14 residues. The CDR3 loop is CASNDGQGTYEQYF. CDR3 in DNA: TGTGCCAGCAACGACGGACAGGGGACCTACGAGCAGTACTTC.

The J gene is TRBJ1-1, the V gene TRBV6-6, with D unresolved. CDR1 is MNHNY, CDR2 SVGAGI, per germline (reference sequence). The V and J ends lost 6 bases and 6 bases respectively, with 11 bases between them. The CDR3 contains 12 residues. The CDR3 is CASSPPVAEAFF. The CDR3 coding sequence is TGTGCCAGCAGCCCTCCGGTGGCTGAAGCTTTCTTT.

The chain is built from TRBV5-1 and TRBJ2-7, with D perhaps matching TRBD1 (6 bases). Between the trimmed V and J ends, which lost 0 bases and 3 bases, there was a span of 16 bases. The CDR3 is 16 amino acids. Looked up from germline, CDR1 is SGHRS and CDR2 is YFSETQ. The CDR3 DNA follows: TGCGCCAGCAGCTTGGGTGGGGGCCTAGCCAACTACGAGCAGTACTTC. Its protein product is CASSLGGGLANYEQYF.

The rearrangement links TRBV25-1 to TRBJ1-1; D is unresolved. V lost 8 bases, J lost 4 bases, and 14 bases lay in between. CDR3 size: 13 residues. Germline V gene sequence: CDR1 MGHDK, CDR2 SYGVNS. The CDR3 spells CASAFGRGTEAFF. CDR3 DNA sequence: TGTGCCAGCGCCTTCGGAAGAGGCACTGAAGCTTTCTTT.

The chain carries TRBV7-9 and TRBJ2-5; D may be TRBD2 (6 bases). The V end lost 6 bases, the J end lost 2 bases, and 16 bases lay between the germline ends. Germline-derived CDR1 and CDR2 are SEHNR and FQNEAQ (reference sequence). CDR3 size: 15 residues. The chain's CDR3 is CASSLPSGLQETQYF. In DNA form, the CDR3 reads TGTGCCAGCAGTTTACCTTCAGGACTACAAGAGACCCAGTACTTC.

The chain has TRBV19 and TRBJ2-1; 12 nucleotides agree with TRBD2. The germline V gene encodes CDR1 LNHDA and CDR2 SQIVND (reference sequence). V was pared by 5 bases and J by 5 bases, with 4 bases of the junction left unmatched. The CDR3 sequence is 15 residues long. In DNA, the CDR3 is TGTGCCAGTAGTCCCCTAGCGGGAGGGAACAATGAGCAGTTCTTC. Protein product: CASSPLAGGNNEQFF.

The V and J genes are TRBV5-4 and TRBJ2-7; the D is unclear. The V gene's germline CDR1 is SGHNT and CDR2 YYREEE (reference sequence). V was pared by 0 bases and J by 5 bases, with 12 bases between. The CDR3 is made up of 14 amino acids. CDR3 in DNA: TGTGCCAGCAGCTTGGTCCCCCAAGCCCACGAGCAGTACTTC. The encoded protein is CASSLVPQAHEQYF. The whole variable domain, filled in from reference TRBV5-4 and TRBJ2-7, reads ETGVTQSPTHLIKTRGQQVTLRCSSQSGHNTVSWYQQALGQGPQFIFQYYREEENGRGNFPPRFSGLQFPNYSSELNVNALELDDSALYLCASSLVPQAHEQYFGPGTRLTVT.

The J gene is TRBJ2-7, the V gene TRBV28; 8 bases map to TRBD1. Trimming cost V 5 bases and J 5 bases; bases outside gene matches: 8. Germline V lookup: CDR1 MDHEN, CDR2 SYDVKM. The CDR3 sequence is 14 residues long. DNA of the CDR3: TGTGCCAGCAGTAAAGGACAGGGACGCCACGAGCAGTACTTC. This codes for CASSKGQGRHEQYF.

The chain uses TRBV2 and TRBJ2-2; no definite D call. Trimming stripped 4 bases from V and 7 bases from J, with 4 bases between. Germline V gene lookup returns CDR1 SNHLY and CDR2 FYNNEI. The CDR3 is made up of 11 amino acids. CDR3 loop: CASSVRGELFF. In DNA, the CDR3 is TGTGCCAGCAGTGTGCGCGGGGAGCTGTTTTTT.